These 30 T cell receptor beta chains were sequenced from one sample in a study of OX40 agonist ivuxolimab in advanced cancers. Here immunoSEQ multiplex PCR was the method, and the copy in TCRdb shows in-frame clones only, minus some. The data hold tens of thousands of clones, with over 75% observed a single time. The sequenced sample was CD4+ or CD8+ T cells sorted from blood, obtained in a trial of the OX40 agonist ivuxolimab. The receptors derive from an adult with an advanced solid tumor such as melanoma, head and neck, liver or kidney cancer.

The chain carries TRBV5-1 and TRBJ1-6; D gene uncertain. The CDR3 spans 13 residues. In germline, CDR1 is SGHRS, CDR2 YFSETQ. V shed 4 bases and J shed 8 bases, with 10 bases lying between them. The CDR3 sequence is CASSIGRDSPLHF. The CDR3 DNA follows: TGCGCCAGCAGCATAGGGCGGGATTCACCCCTCCACTTT.

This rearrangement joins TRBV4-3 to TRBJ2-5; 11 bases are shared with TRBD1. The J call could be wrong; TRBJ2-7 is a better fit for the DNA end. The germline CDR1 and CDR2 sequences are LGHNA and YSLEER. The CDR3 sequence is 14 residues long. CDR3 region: CASVPDRGLHEQYF. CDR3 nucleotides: TGCGCCAGCGTACCGGACAGGGGGCTCCACGAGCAGTACTTC.

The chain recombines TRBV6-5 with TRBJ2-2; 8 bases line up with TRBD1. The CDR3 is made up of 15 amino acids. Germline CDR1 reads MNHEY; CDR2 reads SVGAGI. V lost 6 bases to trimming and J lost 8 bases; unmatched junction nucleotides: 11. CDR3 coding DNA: TGTGCCAGCAGCAGGGACAGGCGCACTTTAGGGGAGCTGTTTTTT. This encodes CASSRDRRTLGELFF.

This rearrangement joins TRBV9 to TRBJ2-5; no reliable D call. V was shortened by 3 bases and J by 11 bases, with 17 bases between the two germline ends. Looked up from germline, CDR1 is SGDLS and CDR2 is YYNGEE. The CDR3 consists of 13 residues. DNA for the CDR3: TGTGCCAGCAGCGCGTGGGGTCAGGCCAAGCAGTACTTC. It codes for CASSAWGQAKQYF.

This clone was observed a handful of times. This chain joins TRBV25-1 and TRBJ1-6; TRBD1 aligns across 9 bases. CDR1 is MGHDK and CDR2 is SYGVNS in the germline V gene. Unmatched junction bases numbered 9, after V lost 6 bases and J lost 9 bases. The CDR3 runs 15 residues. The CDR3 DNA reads TGTGCCAGCAGAGAAAGGACAGGGGTACTTTCACCCCTCCACTTT. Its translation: CASRERTGVLSPLHF.

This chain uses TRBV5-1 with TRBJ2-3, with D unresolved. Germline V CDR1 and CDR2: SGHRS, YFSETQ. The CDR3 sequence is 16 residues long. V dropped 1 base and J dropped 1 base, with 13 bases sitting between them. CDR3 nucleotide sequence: TGCGCCAGCAGCTTGAGTTCGTTGAGTGGCACAGATACGCAGTATTTT. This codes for CASSLSSLSGTDTQYF.

CDR3 in DNA: TGTGCCAGCAGCGGACGCCGGACTCAAGAGACCCAGTACTTC. Amino acid sequence: CASSGRRTQETQYF. The V gene is TRBV5-6, the J gene TRBJ2-5; D may be TRBD2 (5 bases). With 4 bases removed from V and 2 bases from J, the gap between germline ends came to 12 bases. CDR3 length equals 14 residues. Germline V gene data show CDR1 as SGHDT and CDR2 as YYEEEE.

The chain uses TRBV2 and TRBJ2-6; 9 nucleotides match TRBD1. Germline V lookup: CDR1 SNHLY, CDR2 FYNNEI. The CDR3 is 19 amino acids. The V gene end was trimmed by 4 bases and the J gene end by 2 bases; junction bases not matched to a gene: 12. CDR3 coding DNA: TGTGCCAGCAGTGGAGCCGGGACAGGGACCGGTCCTGGGGCCAACGTCCTGACTTTC. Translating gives CASSGAGTGTGPGANVLTF.

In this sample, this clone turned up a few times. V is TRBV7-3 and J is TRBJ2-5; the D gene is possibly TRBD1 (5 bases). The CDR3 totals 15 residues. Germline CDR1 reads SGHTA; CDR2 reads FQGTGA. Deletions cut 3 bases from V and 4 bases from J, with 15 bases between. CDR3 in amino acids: CASSFGQGFGETQYF. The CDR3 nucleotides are TGTGCCAGCAGCTTCGGGCAGGGCTTTGGAGAGACCCAGTACTTC.

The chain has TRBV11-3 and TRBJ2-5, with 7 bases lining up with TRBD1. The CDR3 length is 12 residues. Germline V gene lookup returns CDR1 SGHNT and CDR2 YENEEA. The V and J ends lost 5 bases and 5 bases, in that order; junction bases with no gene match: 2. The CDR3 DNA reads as TGTGCCAGCAGCCAGGGACAGGAGACCCAGTACTTC. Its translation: CASSQGQETQYF.

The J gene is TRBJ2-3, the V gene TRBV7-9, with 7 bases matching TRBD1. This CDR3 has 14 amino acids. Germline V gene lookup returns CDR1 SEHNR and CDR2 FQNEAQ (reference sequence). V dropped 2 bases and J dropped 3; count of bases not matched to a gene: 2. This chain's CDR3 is CASSLQQGTDTQYF. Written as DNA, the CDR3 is TGTGCCAGCAGCTTACAACAGGGGACAGATACGCAGTATTTT.

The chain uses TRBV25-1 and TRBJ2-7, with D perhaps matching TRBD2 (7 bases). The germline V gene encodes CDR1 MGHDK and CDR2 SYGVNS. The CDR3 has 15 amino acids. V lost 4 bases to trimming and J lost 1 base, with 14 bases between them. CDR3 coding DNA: TGTGCCAGCAGTGCTCCCGGGGGGCTTTCCTACGAGCAGTACTTC. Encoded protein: CASSAPGGLSYEQYF.

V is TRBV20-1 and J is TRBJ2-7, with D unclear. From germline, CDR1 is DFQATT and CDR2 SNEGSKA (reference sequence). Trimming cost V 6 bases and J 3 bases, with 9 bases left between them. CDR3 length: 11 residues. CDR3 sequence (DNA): TGCAGTGCCCCGGGTGTCTACGAGCAGTACTTC. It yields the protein CSAPGVYEQYF.

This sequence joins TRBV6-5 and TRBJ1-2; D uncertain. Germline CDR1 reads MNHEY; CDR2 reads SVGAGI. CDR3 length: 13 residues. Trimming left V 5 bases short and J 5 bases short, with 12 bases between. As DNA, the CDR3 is TGTGCCAGCAGTACTAGATCCCAATATGGCTACACCTTC. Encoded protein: CASSTRSQYGYTF.

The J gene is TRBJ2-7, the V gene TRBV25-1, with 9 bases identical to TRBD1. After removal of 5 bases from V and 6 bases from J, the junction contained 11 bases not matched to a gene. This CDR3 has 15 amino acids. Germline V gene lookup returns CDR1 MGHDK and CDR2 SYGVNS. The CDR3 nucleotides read TGTGCCAGCAGTCCGGCCGGGACAGGGCGCCGCGAGCAGTACTTC. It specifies CASSPAGTGRREQYF.

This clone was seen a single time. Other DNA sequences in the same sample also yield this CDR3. The CDR3 is CASSLVGSQETQYF. The CDR3 DNA reads TGCGCCAGCAGCTTGGTGGGGAGTCAAGAGACCCAGTACTTC. The V call is TRBV5-1, the J call TRBJ2-5, with D perhaps TRBD2 (5 bases). The V end lost 0 bases, the J end lost 2 bases, and 8 bases lay between the germline ends. The CDR3 is 14 residues long. In germline, CDR1 is SGHRS, CDR2 YFSETQ.

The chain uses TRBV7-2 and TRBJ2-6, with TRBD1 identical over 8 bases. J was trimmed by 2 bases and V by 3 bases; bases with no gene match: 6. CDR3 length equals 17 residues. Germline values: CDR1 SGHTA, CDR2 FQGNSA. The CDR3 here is CASSFGTGAPGANVLTF. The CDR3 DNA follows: TGTGCCAGCAGCTTCGGGACAGGTGCGCCTGGGGCCAACGTCCTGACTTTC.

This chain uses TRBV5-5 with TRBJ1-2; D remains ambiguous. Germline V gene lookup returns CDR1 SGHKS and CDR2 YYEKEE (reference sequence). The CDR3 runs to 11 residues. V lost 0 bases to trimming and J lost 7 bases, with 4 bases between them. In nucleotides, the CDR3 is TGTGCCAGCAGCTTGGCGGGTGGCTACACCTTC. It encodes CASSLAGGYTF.

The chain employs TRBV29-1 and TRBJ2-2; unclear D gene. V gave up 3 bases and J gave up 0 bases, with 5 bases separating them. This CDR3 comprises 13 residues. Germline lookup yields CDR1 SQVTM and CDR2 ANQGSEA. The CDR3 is CSVDRTNTGELFF. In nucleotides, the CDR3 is TGCAGCGTTGACAGAACGAACACCGGGGAGCTGTTTTTT.

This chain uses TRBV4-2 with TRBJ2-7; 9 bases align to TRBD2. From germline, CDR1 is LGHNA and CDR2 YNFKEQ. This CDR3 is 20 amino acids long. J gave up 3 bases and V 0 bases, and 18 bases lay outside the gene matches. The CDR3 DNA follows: TGTGCCAGCAGCCAAGAGGATGCGGGAGGGTCAGCCGAGGGGCTCTACGAGCAGTACTTC. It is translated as CASSQEDAGGSAEGLYEQYF.

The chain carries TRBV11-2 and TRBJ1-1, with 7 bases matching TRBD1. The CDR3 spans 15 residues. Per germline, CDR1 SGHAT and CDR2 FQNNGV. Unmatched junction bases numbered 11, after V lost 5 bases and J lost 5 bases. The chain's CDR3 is CASSRPTGRSTEAFF. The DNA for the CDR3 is TGTGCCAGCAGCCGACCGACAGGGAGGTCGACTGAAGCTTTCTTT.

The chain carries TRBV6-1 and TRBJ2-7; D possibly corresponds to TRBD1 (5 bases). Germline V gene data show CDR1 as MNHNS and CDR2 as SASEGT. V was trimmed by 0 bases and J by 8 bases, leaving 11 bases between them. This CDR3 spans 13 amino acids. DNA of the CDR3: TGTGCCAGCAGTGAAGCCCAGGGTTTTAAGCAGTACTTC. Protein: CASSEAQGFKQYF.

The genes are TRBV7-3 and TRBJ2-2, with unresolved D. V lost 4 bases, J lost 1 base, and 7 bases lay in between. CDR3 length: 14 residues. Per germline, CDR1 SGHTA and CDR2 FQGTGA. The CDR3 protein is CASSSPQNTGELFF. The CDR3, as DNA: TGTGCCAGCAGCTCCCCCCAGAACACCGGGGAGCTGTTTTTT.

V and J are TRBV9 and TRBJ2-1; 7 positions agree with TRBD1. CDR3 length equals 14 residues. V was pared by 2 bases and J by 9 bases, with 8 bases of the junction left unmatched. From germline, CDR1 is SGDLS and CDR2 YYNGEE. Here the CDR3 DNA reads TGTGCCAGCAGCGTCGTTACAGGGGAGACTGAGCAGTTCTTC. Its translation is CASSVVTGETEQFF.

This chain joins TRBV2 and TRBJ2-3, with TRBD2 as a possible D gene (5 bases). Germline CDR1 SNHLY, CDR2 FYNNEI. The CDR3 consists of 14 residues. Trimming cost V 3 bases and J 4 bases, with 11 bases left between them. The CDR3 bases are TGTGCCAGCAGTGAGTCTAGCTACGCAGATACGCAGTATTTT. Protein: CASSESSYADTQYF. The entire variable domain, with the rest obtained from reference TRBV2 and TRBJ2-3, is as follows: EPEVTQTPSHQVTQMGQEVILRCVPISNHLYFYWYRQILGQKVEFLVSFYNNEISEKSEIFDDQFSVERPDGSNFTLKIRSTKLEDSAMYFCASSESSYADTQYFGPGTRLTVL.

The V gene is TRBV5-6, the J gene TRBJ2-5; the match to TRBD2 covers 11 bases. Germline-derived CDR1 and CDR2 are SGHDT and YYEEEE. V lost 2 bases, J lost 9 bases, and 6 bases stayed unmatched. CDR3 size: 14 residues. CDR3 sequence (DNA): TGTGCCAGCAGCTTACTAGCGGGAGATGAGGCCCAGTACTTC. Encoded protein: CASSLLAGDEAQYF. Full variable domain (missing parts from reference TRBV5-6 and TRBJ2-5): DAGVTQSPTHLIKTRGQQVTLRCSPKSGHDTVSWYQQALGQGPQFIFQYYEEEERQRGNFPDRFSGHQFPNYSSELNVNALLLGDSALYLCASSLLAGDEAQYFGPGTRLLVL.

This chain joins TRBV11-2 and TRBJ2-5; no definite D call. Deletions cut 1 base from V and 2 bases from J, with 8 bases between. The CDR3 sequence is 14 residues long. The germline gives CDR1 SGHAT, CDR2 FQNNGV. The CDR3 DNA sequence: TGTGCCAGCAGCTTAGTGGTAGGGCAAGAGACCCAGTACTTC. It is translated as CASSLVVGQETQYF.

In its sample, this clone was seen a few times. The CDR3 DNA reads as TGTGCCAGCAGCAAGGACAGGCAGATTTACTCTGGAAACACCATATATTTT. Encoded protein: CASSKDRQIYSGNTIYF. The chain has TRBV5-4 and TRBJ1-3; 7 bases fit TRBD1. The CDR3 length is 17 residues. Trimming at V came to 4 bases and at J to 0 bases, leaving 10 bases not matched to a gene. Looked up from germline, CDR1 is SGHNT and CDR2 is YYREEE (reference sequence).

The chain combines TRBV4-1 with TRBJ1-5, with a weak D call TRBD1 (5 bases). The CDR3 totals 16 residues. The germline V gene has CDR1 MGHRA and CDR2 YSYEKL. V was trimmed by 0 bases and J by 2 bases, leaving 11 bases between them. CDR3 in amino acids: CASSQDGGLGNQPQHF. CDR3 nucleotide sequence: TGCGCCAGCAGCCAAGACGGGGGATTGGGCAATCAGCCCCAGCATTTT.

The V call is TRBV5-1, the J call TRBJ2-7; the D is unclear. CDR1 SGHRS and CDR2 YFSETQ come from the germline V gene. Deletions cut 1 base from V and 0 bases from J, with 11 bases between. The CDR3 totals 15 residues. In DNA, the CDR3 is TGCGCCAGCAGCTTGATGGGGTTTCACTCCTACGAGCAGTACTTC. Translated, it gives CASSLMGFHSYEQYF.